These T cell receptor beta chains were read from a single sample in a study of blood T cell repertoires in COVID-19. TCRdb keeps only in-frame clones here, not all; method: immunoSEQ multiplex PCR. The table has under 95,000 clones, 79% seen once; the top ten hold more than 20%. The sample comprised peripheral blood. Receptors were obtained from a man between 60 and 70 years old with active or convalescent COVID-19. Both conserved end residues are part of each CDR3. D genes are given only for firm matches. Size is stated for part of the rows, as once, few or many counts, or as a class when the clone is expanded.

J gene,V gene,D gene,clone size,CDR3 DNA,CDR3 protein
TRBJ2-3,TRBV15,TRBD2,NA,TGTGCCACCAGCGCCCGAACTAGCGGGGGGGGCCTAGGCACAGATACGCAGTATTTT,CATSARTSGGGLGTDTQYF
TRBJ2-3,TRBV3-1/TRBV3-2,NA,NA,TGTGCCAGCAGCCAACGTTCCGAGCTCTATCCGCAGTATTTT,CASSQRSELYPQYF
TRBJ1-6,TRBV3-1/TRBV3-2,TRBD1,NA,TGTGCCAGCAGCCCGGGACAGGGGCTGGCGCTTAATTCACCCCTCCACTTT,CASSPGQGLALNSPLHF
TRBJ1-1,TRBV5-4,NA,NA,TGTGCCAGCAGCTTCCATTACACTGAAGCTTTCTTT,CASSFHYTEAFF
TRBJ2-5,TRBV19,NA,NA,TGTGCCAGTAGTATAGGGGGTGGGGGCTTGGAGACCCAGTACTTC,CASSIGGGGLETQYF
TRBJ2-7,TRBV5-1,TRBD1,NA,TGCGCCAGCAGATCACAGGGGGCGATGAACGAGCAGTACTTC,CASRSQGAMNEQYF
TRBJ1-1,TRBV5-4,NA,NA,TGTGCCAGCAGCCCGTCGGCGGTTAACACTGAAGCTTTCTTT,CASSPSAVNTEAFF
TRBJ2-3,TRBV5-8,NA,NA,TGTGCCAGCAGCTTGGGGGGCAGGCTAGGCACAGATACGCAGTATTTT,CASSLGGRLGTDTQYF
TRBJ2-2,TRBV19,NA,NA,TGTGCCAGTAGTTCCAACAGCGGCGGCACCGGGGAGCTGTTTTTT,CASSSNSGGTGELFF
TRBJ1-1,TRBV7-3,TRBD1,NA,TGTGCCAGCAGCTTCGAGGGGGCTAACACTGAAGCTTTCTTT,CASSFEGANTEAFF
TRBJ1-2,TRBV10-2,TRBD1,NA,TGCGCCAGCAGTAATACAGGGGGCTACGGCTACACCTTC,CASSNTGGYGYTF
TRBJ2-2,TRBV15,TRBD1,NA,TGTGCCACCAGCAGAGGGGGGACAGATAACACCGGGGAGCTGTTTTTT,CATSRGGTDNTGELFF
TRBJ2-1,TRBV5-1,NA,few,TGCGCCAGCAGCTGGACTTACCGTAATGAGCAGTTCTTC,CASSWTYRNEQFF
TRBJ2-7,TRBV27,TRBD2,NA,TGTGCCAGCAGTCCACAACCTCTAGCGGGGGGGCCCCGCCCTCCTTACGAGCAGTACTTC,CASSPQPLAGGPRPPYEQYF
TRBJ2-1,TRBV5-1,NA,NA,TGCGCCAGCAGCTCTTCAGGGGTGTTATTGCGGAACGAGCAGTTCTTC,CASSSSGVLLRNEQFF
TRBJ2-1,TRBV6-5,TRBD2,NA,TGTGCCAGCAGTTACAGACTAGCGGGCGCGTCCCCGTTCTTC,CASSYRLAGASPFF
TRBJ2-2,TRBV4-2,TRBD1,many,TGTGCCAGCAGCCAAGATTGGTCAGGGGGCGTTACCGGGGAGCTGTTTTTT,CASSQDWSGGVTGELFF
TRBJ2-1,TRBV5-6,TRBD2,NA,TGTGCCAGCAGCCCCGAAGGAACTAGCGGATTCTACAATGAGCAGTTCTTC,CASSPEGTSGFYNEQFF
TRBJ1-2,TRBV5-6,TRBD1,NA,TGTGCCAGCAGCTTGGTGGACAGGATTGAACATGGCTACACCTTC,CASSLVDRIEHGYTF
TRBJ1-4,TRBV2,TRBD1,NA,TGTGCCAGCATCCGGGACAGTGGTGAAAAACTGTTTTTT,CASIRDSGEKLFF
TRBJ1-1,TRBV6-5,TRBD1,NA,TGTGCCAGCAGAGTACCAGGGGGCCGGACTGAAGCTTTCTTT,CASRVPGGRTEAFF
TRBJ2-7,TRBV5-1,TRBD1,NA,TGCGCCAGCAGCGGGGACAGGGGTTACGAGCAGTACTTC,CASSGDRGYEQYF
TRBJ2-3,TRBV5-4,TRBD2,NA,TGTGCCAGCAGCTTGGCCCTCTCTAGGCTAGCGGGGCGTCAAGATACGCAGTATTTT,CASSLALSRLAGRQDTQYF
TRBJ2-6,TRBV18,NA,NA,TGTGCCAGCTCACCACCGAGGAGCCGGTCCAACGTCCTGACTTTC,CASSPPRSRSNVLTF
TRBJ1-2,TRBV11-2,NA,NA,TGTGCCAGCAGCTTAAAGGGGGAATATGGCTACACCTTC,CASSLKGEYGYTF
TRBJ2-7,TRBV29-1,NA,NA,TGCAGCGCCAGAGACCCGGCGGGCTACGAGCAGTACTTC,CSARDPAGYEQYF
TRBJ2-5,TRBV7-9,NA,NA,TGTGCCAGCAGCCCGGGACATTCCAAAGAGACCCAGTACTTC,CASSPGHSKETQYF
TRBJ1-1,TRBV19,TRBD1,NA,TGTGCCAGTAGTACGGACAGGGGGTGGACTGAAGCTTTCTTT,CASSTDRGWTEAFF
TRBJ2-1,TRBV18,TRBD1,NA,TGTGCCAGCTCACCACAAGGGACAGGGGGTTCCAATGAGCAGTTCTTC,CASSPQGTGGSNEQFF
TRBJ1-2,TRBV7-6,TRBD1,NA,TGTGCCAGCAGCCCTTCCGGGACAGCTAACTATGGCTACACCTTC,CASSPSGTANYGYTF
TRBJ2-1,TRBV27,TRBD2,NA,TGTGCCAGCAGTTCCGGTCGCCTAGCGGGGATCAATGAGCAGTTCTTC,CASSSGRLAGINEQFF
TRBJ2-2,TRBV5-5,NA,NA,TGTGCCAGCAGCTTGGTAGGGGGTGTCACCGGGGAGCTGTTTTTT,CASSLVGGVTGELFF
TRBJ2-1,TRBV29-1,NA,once,TGCAGCGTTGAAGGCGGCGAGGGCTCCTACAATGAGCAGTTCTTC,CSVEGGEGSYNEQFF
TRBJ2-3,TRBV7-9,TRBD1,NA,TGTGCCAGCAGCTTAGTAGGTCAGGGGGCTACAGATACGCAGTATTTT,CASSLVGQGATDTQYF
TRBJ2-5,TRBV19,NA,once,TGTGCCAGTAGCCAAGTCGGGGAACGGGAGACCCAGTACTTC,CASSQVGERETQYF
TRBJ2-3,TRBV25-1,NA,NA,TGTGCCAGCACAAACACAGATACGCAGTATTTT,CASTNTDTQYF
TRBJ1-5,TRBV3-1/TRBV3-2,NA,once,TGTGCCAGCAGCCAAGATTACGCTTCAGGCAGTCAGCCCCAGCATTTT,CASSQDYASGSQPQHF
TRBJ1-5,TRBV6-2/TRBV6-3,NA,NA,TGTGCCAGCAGTCAACAGGGAGGGACTTATCAGCCCCAGCATTTT,CASSQQGGTYQPQHF
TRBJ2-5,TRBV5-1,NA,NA,TGCGCCAGCAACACAGGGTCCCAAGAGACCCAGTACTTC,CASNTGSQETQYF
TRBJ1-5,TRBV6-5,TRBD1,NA,TGTGCCAGCACCCGGGACAGGGCTCAGCCCCAGCATTTT,CASTRDRAQPQHF
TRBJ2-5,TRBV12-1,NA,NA,TGTGCCAGCAGCTTCTCCCTCGTCGACTGGAGAGAGACCCAGTACTTC,CASSFSLVDWRETQYF
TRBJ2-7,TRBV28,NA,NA,TGTGCCAGCAGTTTAGGACAGTTATACGAGCAGTACTTC,CASSLGQLYEQYF
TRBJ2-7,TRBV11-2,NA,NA,TGTGCCAGCAGCTTAGATCTTGGACATTCCTACGAGCAGTACTTC,CASSLDLGHSYEQYF
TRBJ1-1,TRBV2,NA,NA,TGTGCCAGCAGTGATCGGGGGTTCAGTGAAGCTTTCTTT,CASSDRGFSEAFF
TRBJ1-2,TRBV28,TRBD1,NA,TGTGCCAGCAGTTTATCGGGGACAGGCCGGGCCATTGACACCTTC,CASSLSGTGRAIDTF